A single sample gave rise to the 11 T cell receptor beta chains below, sequenced in a study of T cells in Graves' hyperthyroidism and ophthalmopathy. RNA transcripts gave rise to amplified TCR beta CDR3 regions. A first-round RT-PCR of the TCR CDR3 used the HTBI primer set. TCRdb analysed the multiplex PCR reads with MiXCR anew, one entry per CDR3 protein. The table has under 400,000 distinct CDR3 sequences, approximately 13% seen once. The sample taken for sequencing was blood. These receptors all stem from a woman aged 55-75 years with Graves' hyperthyroidism.

This clonotype was detected many times. The chain recombines TRBV6-1 with TRBJ1-1, with D perhaps TRBD1 (6 bases). The CDR3 runs 14 residues. Trimming removed 5 bases at V and 4 bases at J, with 14 bases between. Per the germline V gene, CDR1 is MNHNS and CDR2 is SASEGT. The CDR3 DNA reads as TGTGCCAGCAGTCGAACAGGGTTTGGCACTGAAGCTTTCTTT. Amino acids: CASSRTGFGTEAFF.

The V and J genes are TRBV11-2 and TRBJ1-3, with D unclear. CDR3 length: 17 amino acids. The ends were cut back, 4 bases at V and 0 bases at J, with 16 bases in the middle. Germline values: CDR1 SGHAT, CDR2 FQNNGV. The CDR3 spells CASSSSGARYSGNTIYF. In DNA form, the CDR3 reads TGTGCCAGCAGCTCCTCCGGTGCGAGGTACTCTGGAAACACCATATATTTT.

This clonotype was recorded many times. The chain uses TRBV20-1 and TRBJ2-1; 8 bases match TRBD2. Germline V gene sequence: CDR1 DFQATT, CDR2 SNEGSKA (reference sequence). V trimming: 8 bases; J trimming: 1 base; junction bases outside the gene matches: 13. The CDR3 is 16 residues long. The CDR3 loop reads CSTTPVREVSYNEQFF. CDR3 nucleotides: TGCAGTACTACGCCCGTGCGGGAGGTTTCCTACAATGAGCAGTTCTTC.

This clonotype was counted at least ten times. The genes are TRBV30 and TRBJ2-7, with 9 bases matching TRBD1. The V gene's germline CDR1 is GTSNPN and CDR2 SVGIG (reference sequence). There are 14 residues in the CDR3. The V gene end was trimmed by 0 bases and the J gene end by 4 bases; junction bases not matched to a gene: 4. The CDR3 DNA reads TGTGCCTGGAGTGTTGGGACAGGGAGGTACGAGCAGTACTTC. It encodes CAWSVGTGRYEQYF.

Ten or more counts support this clonotype. The J gene is TRBJ1-1, the V gene TRBV11-2; D remains unclear. The CDR3 loop spans 13 amino acids. Per germline, CDR1 SGHAT and CDR2 FQNNGV. The V gene lost 2 bases and the J gene lost 3 bases, with 7 bases spanning the gap. In DNA form, the CDR3 reads TGTGCCAGCAGCTTACTCACCGACACTGAAGCTTTCTTT. This codes for CASSLLTDTEAFF.

This clonotype occurred many times. This chain's CDR3 is CASSPGRGPQHF. In nucleotides, the CDR3 is TGTGCCAGCTCACCGGGCCGAGGCCCCCAGCATTTT. The gene calls are TRBV18 and TRBJ1-5, with D unresolved. CDR3 length: 12 residues. Deletions cut 3 bases from V and 10 bases from J, with 10 bases between. Germline values: CDR1 KGHSH, CDR2 LQKENI. Variable domain in full (rest from reference TRBV18 and TRBJ1-5): NAGVMQNPRHLVRRRGQEARLRCSPMKGHSHVYWYRQLPEEGLKFMVYLQKENIIDESGMPKERFSAEFPKEGPSILRIQQVVRGDSAAYFCASSPGRGPQHFGDGTRLSIL.

J is TRBJ2-1 and V is TRBV12-5; 11 positions agree with TRBD2. There are 17 residues in the CDR3. Germline V gene data show CDR1 as LGHNT and CDR2 as FRNRAP. The V and J ends lost 0 bases and 8 bases, in that order; junction bases with no gene match: 9. CDR3 in amino acids: CASGLVASGRMIDEQFF. The CDR3, as DNA: TGTGCTAGTGGTTTGGTGGCTAGCGGGAGGATGATCGATGAGCAGTTCTTC.

In its sample, this clonotype was seen a few times. This rearrangement joins TRBV12-5 to TRBJ1-3; the D is unclear. Trimming left V 4 bases short and J 0 bases short, with 13 bases between. This CDR3 region has 16 residues. Germline V gives CDR1 LGHNT, CDR2 FRNRAP. CDR3 residues: CASGSHPLSSGNTIYF. The CDR3 DNA follows: TGTGCTAGTGGTTCCCATCCGTTAAGCTCTGGAAACACCATATATTTT.

This clonotype was recorded at least ten times. This chain joins TRBV20-1 and TRBJ2-1; 7 bases align to TRBD2. Germline lookup yields CDR1 DFQATT and CDR2 SNEGSKA (reference sequence). This CDR3 is built from 15 residues. The J segment lost 6 bases and the V segment lost 2 bases, leaving 10 bases of the junction unmatched. CDR3 DNA sequence: TGCAGTGCTAGATTGGCGGGAGCGTCTGGCAATGAGCAGTTCTTC. Protein sequence: CSARLAGASGNEQFF.

The chain employs TRBV27 and TRBJ2-3, with 7 positions matching TRBD2. Germline V CDR1 and CDR2: MNHEY, SMNVEV (reference sequence). The CDR3 is made up of 15 amino acids. J lost 4 bases, V lost 4 bases, and 8 bases had no gene match. The CDR3, as DNA: TGTGCCAGCAGTTCCCCGGCGACTAGCCCAGATACGCAGTATTTT. This gives the protein CASSSPATSPDTQYF.

The table lists this clonotype with many counts. This rearrangement joins TRBV28 to TRBJ2-7; 9 bases are a match to TRBD2. The J segment lost 6 bases and the V segment lost 7 bases, leaving 13 bases of the junction unmatched. The CDR3 has 15 residues. Germline CDR1 and CDR2: MDHEN and SYDVKM. CDR3 residues: CASIARFSGRTEQYF. DNA of the CDR3: TGTGCCAGCATCGCCCGGTTTAGCGGGAGAACCGAGCAGTACTTC.